Each of the 16 T cell receptor beta chains below was sequenced from the same sample in a study of blood T cell repertoires in COVID-19 (dated by TCRdb to about 2020). The library was generated by the immunoSEQ multiplex PCR assay. The clones in this table, taken by TCRdb from immuneACCESS, are in-frame only. Not every clone is retained; where verified, under half of the shortfall comes from an unresolved V gene, and the cause of the rest is unknown. The sample contains some 400,000 clones, around nine tenths of them found a single time. The leading ten clones occupy about 1.8% of the sample. Material: PBMCs or T cells enriched from blood (not recorded which). Receptors originate from a woman in her twenties or thirties who had recovered from COVID-19.

This sequence joins TRBV5-6 and TRBJ2-1, with a weak D call TRBD1 (5 bases). This CDR3 spans 13 amino acids. V dropped 5 bases and J dropped 6 bases, with 12 bases sitting between them. Germline V gene sequence: CDR1 SGHDT, CDR2 YYEEEE. The CDR3, as DNA: TGTGCCAGCAGTTTGCAGGGTGTCAATGAGCAGTTCTTC. Translating gives CASSLQGVNEQFF.

The chain carries TRBV28 and TRBJ2-7; the D gene is possibly TRBD2 (6 bases). Trimming cost V 8 bases and J 2 bases, with 10 bases left between them. Germline assignment: CDR1 MDHEN and CDR2 SYDVKM. CDR3 length: 12 amino acids. The CDR3 sequence is CASLGGPYEQYF. The CDR3 bases are TGTGCCAGCTTGGGGGGTCCCTACGAGCAGTACTTC.

The rearrangement joins TRBV10-3 to TRBJ1-6, with D unresolved. Trimming took off 0 bases at V and 7 bases at J, with 13 bases between the two ends. CDR1 is ENHRY, CDR2 SYGVKD, per germline. CDR3 length: 16 amino acids. The DNA for the CDR3 is TGTGCCATCAGTGAGTCGGTCGCGGTCATGAATTCACCCCTCCACTTT. Its protein product is CAISESVAVMNSPLHF.

This sequence joins TRBV27 and TRBJ1-2; perhaps TRBD1 as D (6 bases). The CDR3 totals 14 residues. The V and J ends lost 5 bases and 5 bases respectively, with 15 bases between them. Germline assignment: CDR1 MNHEY and CDR2 SMNVEV (reference sequence). The CDR3 spells CASSPRGQGYGYTF. CDR3 in DNA: TGTGCCAGCAGTCCCAGGGGCCAGGGTTATGGCTACACCTTC.

The rearrangement uses TRBV19 and TRBJ2-1, with TRBD2 matching over 7 bases. There are 15 residues in the CDR3. V trimming: 3 bases; J trimming: 5 bases; junction bases outside the gene matches: 7. Germline V gives CDR1 LNHDA, CDR2 SQIVND (reference sequence). The CDR3: CASSIAGTKHNEQFF. As DNA, the CDR3 is TGTGCCAGTAGTATCGCCGGGACTAAGCACAATGAGCAGTTCTTC.

The chain links TRBV28 to TRBJ2-3, with D possibly being TRBD2 (6 bases). Trimming removed 8 bases at V and 0 bases at J, with 15 bases between. This CDR3 spans 15 amino acids. Germline V gene sequence: CDR1 MDHEN, CDR2 SYDVKM. The CDR3 spells CASGRTFPSTDTQYF. CDR3 nucleotide sequence: TGTGCCAGCGGGAGGACATTTCCTAGCACAGATACGCAGTATTTT. Using reference TRBV28 and TRBJ2-3 for the parts outside the CDR3, the full variable domain is DVKVTQSSRYLVKRTGEKVFLECVQDMDHENMFWYRQDPGLGLRLIYFSYDVKMKEKGDIPEGYSVSREKKERFSLILESASTNQTSMYLCASGRTFPSTDTQYFGPGTRLTVL.

This sequence joins TRBV7-6 and TRBJ1-1; TRBD1 matches 9 bases. The CDR3 is made up of 16 amino acids. Germline V gene lookup returns CDR1 SGHVS and CDR2 FNYEAQ. Trimming took 5 bases from V and 1 from J; bases not matched to a gene: 8. The CDR3 reads CASSPYRGQSNTEAFF. The CDR3 DNA reads TGTGCCAGCAGCCCTTACAGGGGGCAGTCGAACACTGAAGCTTTCTTT.

This chain uses TRBV7-2 with TRBJ1-5; D is uncertain. CDR3 length equals 13 residues. The germline V and J ends were trimmed by 1 base and 11 bases, with 12 bases remaining between them. Per the germline V gene, CDR1 is SGHTA and CDR2 is FQGNSA. The CDR3 loop reads CASSLDWSPSQHF. CDR3 DNA sequence: TGTGCCAGCAGCTTAGACTGGAGTCCTTCCCAGCATTTT.

V gene TRBV5-1 combines with J gene TRBJ2-3; 8 bases agree with TRBD1. The CDR3 length is 13 residues. J lost 5 bases, V lost 2 bases, and 1 base had no gene match. The germline V gene encodes CDR1 SGHRS and CDR2 YFSETQ. CDR3 sequence reads: CASSLDRGDTQYF. The CDR3 DNA reads as TGCGCCAGCAGCTTAGACAGGGGAGATACGCAGTATTTT.

The chain combines TRBV30 with TRBJ2-1; maybe TRBD2 (6 bases). Germline CDR1 reads GTSNPN; CDR2 reads SVGIG (reference sequence). V dropped 2 bases and J dropped 0 bases, with 11 bases sitting between them. This CDR3 region has 15 residues. CDR3 sequence: CAWSRDSHSYNEQFF. CDR3 sequence (DNA): TGTGCCTGGAGTCGGGACTCCCACTCCTACAATGAGCAGTTCTTC.

The gene calls are TRBV12-5 and TRBJ1-1; the D is unclear. V lost 7 bases and J lost 3, with 12 bases in between. Germline CDR1 and CDR2: LGHNT and FRNRAP. The CDR3 consists of 13 residues. The CDR3 DNA reads as TGTGCTAGTGAGTCGTCGGCGGACACTGAAGCTTTCTTT. The encoded protein is CASESSADTEAFF.

This clone was picked up one time. The V and J genes are TRBV30 and TRBJ1-6; D perhaps matches TRBD1 (6 bases). The CDR3 runs to 13 residues. The V end was cut by 2 bases, the J end by 7 bases, with 9 bases between. CDR1 GTSNPN and CDR2 SVGIG come from the germline V gene (reference sequence). The CDR3 DNA reads as TGTGCCTGGAGTCCAGGGGAAAATTCACCCCTCCACTTT. It translates to CAWSPGENSPLHF.

The V call is TRBV4-2, the J call TRBJ2-1, with TRBD2 identical over 7 bases. The CDR3 length is 19 residues. CDR1 LGHNA and CDR2 YNFKEQ come from the germline V gene. The V and J ends lost 0 bases and 5 bases, in that order; junction bases with no gene match: 16. The CDR3 nucleotides are TGTGCCAGCAGCCAAGAATGGGATGGAGGACTAGTTACCCACAATGAGCAGTTCTTC. Translation: CASSQEWDGGLVTHNEQFF.

This clone was seen a single time. The chain joins TRBV7-7 to TRBJ2-3; 11 bases agree with TRBD2. The junction had 4 bases not matched to a gene; V was cut back by 5 bases and J by 3 bases. The CDR3 runs to 15 residues. The germline V gene has CDR1 SSHAT and CDR2 FNYEAQ (reference sequence). The CDR3 nucleotides are TGTGCCAGCAGCCGCGGGACTAGCGGTACAGATACGCAGTATTTT. Translation gives CASSRGTSGTDTQYF. The variable domain in full, completed from reference TRBV7-7 and TRBJ2-3, reads GAGVSQSPRYKVTKRGQDVTLRCDPISSHATLYWYQQALGQGPEFLTYFNYEAQPDKSGLPSDRFSAERPEGSISTLTIQRTEQRDSAMYRCASSRGTSGTDTQYFGPGTRLTVL.

DNA for the CDR3: TGCAGTGCTAGTAACAGTAACACAGATACGCAGTATTTT. Translating it yields CSASNSNTDTQYF. V and J are TRBV20-1 and TRBJ2-3; no clear D gene. The germline CDR1 and CDR2 sequences are DFQATT and SNEGSKA (reference sequence). V dropped 3 bases and J dropped 2 bases, with 9 bases sitting between them. CDR3 length: 13 amino acids.

The chain couples TRBV4-3 to TRBJ2-5; D perhaps matches TRBD1 (6 bases). CDR1 LGHNA and CDR2 YSLEER come from the germline V gene. V lost 0 bases to trimming and J lost 1 base, with 12 bases between them. The length of the CDR3 is 16 residues. CDR3 nucleotide sequence: TGCGCCAGCAGCCAAGATGGGGCAGGGGCCCAAGAGACCCAGTACTTC. It yields the protein CASSQDGAGAQETQYF.